The present TCR beta chain was sequenced within a study of OX40 agonist ivuxolimab in advanced cancers. General notes on the study: Ivuxolimab was an agonistic, fully human IgG2 monoclonal antibody directed against OX40 (CD134), a costimulatory receptor. Intravenous ivuxolimab was administered to patients every 2 weeks at six dose levels: 0.01, 0.1, 0.3, 1.5, 3 and 10 mg/kg. Of the roughly 54 dose-escalation patients, hepatocellular carcinoma was present in roughly 19, melanoma in roughly 15, renal cell carcinoma in 9 and head and neck cancer in 9. In the dose-escalation cohort, nearly 85% of patients were male, and the mean age was roughly 60 years with a range of about 23 to 79. Patients were allowed to have had prior anti-PD-1, anti-PD-L1 or anti-CTLA-4 therapy, and 30% to 50% of the dose-escalation patients had previously received checkpoint inhibitors. Partial responses occurred in three dose-escalation patients: two with cutaneous melanoma and one with hepatocellular carcinoma. Peripheral TCRbeta sequencing was intended to test whether TCR sequence diversity was altered and clonal T-cell expansion was caused by ivuxolimab. The paper reports the monotherapy dose-escalation portion (N ≈ 52 patients) of the phase I ivuxolimab trial. Results and caveats for the whole study, not just this receptor: The antigen specificity of the clonally expanded peripheral T cells was not determined. In the 0.1-3.0 mg/kg groups, partial responders were among the patients with the lowest normalized peripheral clonal expansion, particularly in CD8+ T cells. Clonal expansion of both CD4+ and CD8+ blood T cells was observed from baseline to week 6 at doses 0.1 to 3.0 mg/kg. Low levels of normalized T-cell clonal expansion were also seen in some patients who did not respond. After ivuxolimab, expanded clones were on average more numerous among CD8+ T cells than among CD4+ T cells.

For sequencing of the TCRbeta CDR3 region, genomic DNA was extracted from the sorted cells. TCRbeta CDR3 regions were sequenced using the immunoSEQ Assay. Drawn from immuneACCESS, this table holds only the in-frame rearrangements with V and J called that TCRdb kept. Clones are partly lost; checked studies trace under half to an unresolved V gene and leave the rest unexplained. Here the sample has about 45,000 clones; about nine tenths occur a single time. The ten largest make up 19% of the sample. Relative to germline, V is 0 bases shorter and J is 3 bases shorter, with 11 bases between their ends. Its CDR3 holds 15 amino acids, cysteine through phenylalanine. The read is trimmed to its CDR3 DNA, 45 bases read in frame from base 1. The germline V gene provides CDR1 MGHRA and CDR2 YSYEKL. Patients with a history of autoimmune disease or receiving systemic immunosuppression were excluded from the trial. Peripheral blood for TCR sequencing was collected from all dose cohorts at baseline, on cycle 4 day 1, and on cycle 7 day 1. The samples were drawn from a first-in-human, open-label, multicenter phase I dose-escalation trial of ivuxolimab. Adults with locally advanced or metastatic melanoma, renal cell, hepatocellular, or head and neck squamous cell carcinoma were enrolled in the trial. Before TCR sequencing, CD4+ and CD8+ T cells were separately sorted from peripheral blood.

On this clone: It has no known antigen specificity. Base qualities are not at hand, and no much larger clone is one base apart.

The clonotype was recovered from an adult with an advanced solid tumor such as melanoma, head and neck, liver or kidney cancer. In this chain, TRBV4-1 is recombined with TRBJ1-2; possibly the D gene is TRBD1, per 5 matching bases. The material sequenced was CD4+ or CD8+ T cells sorted from blood, taken in a trial of the OX40 agonist ivuxolimab. This receptor carries the CDR3 CASSQDQGGYYGYTF. The DNA reads TGCGCCAGCAGCCAAGACCAGGGCGGATACTATGGCTACACCTTC.